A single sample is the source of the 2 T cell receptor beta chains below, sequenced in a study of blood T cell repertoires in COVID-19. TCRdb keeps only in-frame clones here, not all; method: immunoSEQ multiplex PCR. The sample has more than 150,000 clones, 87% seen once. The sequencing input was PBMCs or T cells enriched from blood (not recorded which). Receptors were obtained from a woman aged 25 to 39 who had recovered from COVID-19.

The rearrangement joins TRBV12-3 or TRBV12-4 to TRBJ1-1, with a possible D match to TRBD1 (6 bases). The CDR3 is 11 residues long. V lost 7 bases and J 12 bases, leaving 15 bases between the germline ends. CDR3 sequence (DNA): TGTGCCAGCACCAAGGGGGGGGATACTTTCTTT. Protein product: CASTKGGDTFF.

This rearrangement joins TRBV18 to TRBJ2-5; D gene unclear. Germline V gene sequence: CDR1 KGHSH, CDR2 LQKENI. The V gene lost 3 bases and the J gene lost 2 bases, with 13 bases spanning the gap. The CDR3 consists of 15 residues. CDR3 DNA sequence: TGTGCCAGCTCACCTCCGAGCCACTCACAAGAGACCCAGTACTTC. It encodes CASSPPSHSQETQYF.